The 14 T cell receptor beta chains in this list originate from one sample, sequenced in a study of blood T cell repertoires in COVID-19. TCRdb keeps only in-frame clones here, not all; method: immunoSEQ multiplex PCR. The data hold about 43,000 clones, with 75% to 90% observed a single time. Sequenced sample: peripheral blood. These receptors were collected from a woman of 80 years or more with active COVID-19.

The CDR3 is CASSPIGTVYGYTF. CDR3 nucleotides: TGTGCCAGCAGTCCGATCGGGACAGTCTATGGCTACACCTTC. The chain couples TRBV27 to TRBJ1-2, with 7 bases aligning to TRBD1. CDR3 length equals 14 residues. CDR1 is MNHEY, CDR2 SMNVEV, per germline (reference sequence). With V trimmed by 5 bases and J by 4 bases, 7 bases remained unmatched.

This clone was seen only once. V gene TRBV19 combines with J gene TRBJ2-1; 11 bases match TRBD2. Per germline, CDR1 LNHDA and CDR2 SQIVND (reference sequence). V gave up 7 bases and J gave up 4 bases; unmatched junction bases: 9. The CDR3 has 16 residues. CDR3 in DNA: TGTGCCAGTACCGCCCCTCGACTAGCGGGGTACAATGAGCAGTTCTTC. It is translated as CASTAPRLAGYNEQFF. Using reference TRBV19 and TRBJ2-1 for the parts outside the CDR3, the full variable domain is DGGITQSPKYLFRKEGQNVTLSCEQNLNHDAMYWYRQDPGQGLRLIYYSQIVNDFQKGDIAEGYSVSREKKESFPLTVTSAQKNPTAFYLCASTAPRLAGYNEQFFGPGTRLTVL.

The J gene is TRBJ1-6, the V gene TRBV3-1 (or the pseudogene TRBV3-2), with D perhaps matching TRBD1 (5 bases). Trimming pared 1 base from V and 7 bases from J, leaving 8 bases between. The CDR3 runs 14 residues. CDR1 and CDR2 (germline): LGHDT, YNNKEL (reference sequence). Here the CDR3 DNA reads TGTGCCAGCAGCCAAGGAGACAGAAATTCACCCCTCCACTTT. Protein: CASSQGDRNSPLHF.

The V gene is TRBV5-1, the J gene TRBJ1-2; the match to TRBD1 covers 7 bases. The V gene's germline CDR1 is SGHRS and CDR2 YFSETQ. The CDR3 spans 16 residues. The V segment lost 1 base and the J segment 0 bases; nucleotides outside the gene matches: 6. CDR3 DNA: TGCGCCAGCAGCTTGACGGACAGGACCTCTAACTATGGCTACACCTTC. It encodes CASSLTDRTSNYGYTF.

The rearrangement uses TRBV4-2 and TRBJ1-2, with D maybe TRBD1 (6 bases). From germline, CDR1 is LGHNA and CDR2 YNFKEQ. The CDR3 is 12 amino acids. Trimming removed 3 bases at V and 5 bases at J, with 7 bases between. The CDR3 sequence is CASSQGAYGYTF. The CDR3 nucleotides are TGTGCCAGCAGCCAGGGGGCTTATGGCTACACCTTC.

This clone turned up a few times. The CDR3 DNA follows: TGTGCCAGCAACCCAGGGGGAAACTATGGCTACACCTTC. Protein: CASNPGGNYGYTF. The chain joins TRBV7-9 to TRBJ1-2; TRBD1 agrees at 7 bases. Germline-derived CDR1 and CDR2 are SEHNR and FQNEAQ (reference sequence). This CDR3 comprises 13 residues. J lost 2 bases, V lost 7 bases, and 4 bases had no gene match.

The V gene is TRBV29-1, the J gene TRBJ2-6, with TRBD1 as a possible D gene (6 bases). The germline gives CDR1 SQVTM, CDR2 ANQGSEA. The ends were cut back, 6 bases at V and 4 bases at J, with 16 bases in the middle. The CDR3 runs 15 residues. The DNA of the CDR3 is TGCAGCGTCGGCTCCACAGGGATAGGGGCCAACGTCCTGACTTTC. This gives the protein CSVGSTGIGANVLTF.

The chain couples TRBV6-2 or TRBV6-3 to TRBJ1-4; the D gene is possibly TRBD1 (6 bases). In germline, CDR1 is MNHEY, CDR2 SVGEGT. V was cut by 5 bases and J by 6 bases, with 16 bases left in between. This CDR3 contains 15 residues. DNA for the CDR3: TGTGCCAGCAGTCTCCTAGGGACACGAGATGAAAAACTGTTTTTT. As protein: CASSLLGTRDEKLFF.

This clone has more than one count but fewer than ten. The rearrangement joins TRBV6-1 to TRBJ2-7, with 7 bases that match TRBD1. This CDR3 is built from 15 residues. Trimming removed 2 bases from V and 3 bases from J; junction bases left unmatched: 7. Per germline, CDR1 MNHNS and CDR2 SASEGT. CDR3 loop: CASSESWDSRYEQYF. DNA of the CDR3: TGTGCCAGCAGTGAAAGCTGGGACAGCCGCTACGAGCAGTACTTC.

The rearrangement joins TRBV28 to TRBJ1-6; D remains unclear. The CDR3 sequence is 13 residues long. The V end was cut by 2 bases, the J end by 14 bases, with 13 bases between. From germline, CDR1 is MDHEN and CDR2 SYDVKM. CDR3 region: CASSLGPTRALHF. CDR3 nucleotide sequence: TGTGCCAGCAGTTTAGGCCCTACGAGGGCCCTCCACTTT.

The rearrangement joins TRBV7-2 to TRBJ1-1; D gene uncertain. The CDR3 runs to 18 residues. The ends were cut back, 1 base at V and 2 bases at J, with 20 bases in the middle. Germline V gives CDR1 SGHTA, CDR2 FQGNSA. The CDR3 coding sequence is TGTGCCAGCAGCTTAGTGGGAGGTAGCAACCAAATAAACACTGAAGCTTTCTTT. Amino acid sequence: CASSLVGGSNQINTEAFF.

The J gene is TRBJ1-1, the V gene TRBV18; perhaps TRBD1 as D (5 bases). Germline V gene data show CDR1 as KGHSH and CDR2 as LQKENI. The CDR3 is 14 amino acids. V gave up 3 bases and J gave up 4 bases, with 12 bases separating them. The CDR3 reads CASSPNTGITEAFF. Written as DNA, the CDR3 is TGTGCCAGCTCACCTAATACAGGAATCACTGAAGCTTTCTTT.

The chain uses TRBV7-6 and TRBJ2-5; 11 bases are shared with TRBD2. Germline V gives CDR1 SGHVS, CDR2 FNYEAQ. Losses at the gene ends were 3 bases for V and 5 bases for J; bases not matched to a gene: 5. The CDR3 runs to 15 residues. CDR3 residues: CASSLLAGGSETQYF. The CDR3 nucleotides read TGTGCCAGCAGCTTGCTAGCGGGGGGTTCGGAGACCCAGTACTTC.

The chain employs TRBV6-6 and TRBJ1-6; possible D gene TRBD1, 5 bases. Germline V gene data show CDR1 as MNHNY and CDR2 as SVGAGI (reference sequence). CDR3 length: 14 amino acids. V was pared by 8 bases and J by 5 bases, with 13 bases between. Here the CDR3 reads CASAQGQNNSPLHF. The CDR3 DNA sequence: TGTGCCAGCGCCCAGGGTCAAAATAATTCACCCCTCCACTTT.